This T cell receptor beta chain was obtained from a study of shared clonotypes between healthy human individuals. The assay was immunoSEQ multiplex PCR, and TCRdb's table has in-frame clones only and misses some. The sample includes over 1.4 million clones, roughly 96% of them seen just once. The V end lost 2 bases, the J end lost 2 bases, and 18 bases lay between the germline ends. This CDR3 has 17 amino acids. CDR1 and CDR2 (germline): SNHLY, FYNNEI. The sample comprised naive CD4+ T cells sorted from blood. Subset denoted: CD45RA+ positively selected. The TCR comes from a man aged 30 to 39 in good health. The rearrangement uses TRBV2 and TRBJ1-1; D call uncertain. CDR3 bases: TGTGCCAGCAGTGAAAAGCCTCTACTTGTGGACAACACTGAAGCTTTCTTT. It specifies CASSEKPLLVDNTEAFF.